Below, 17 T cell receptor beta chains from the same sample are listed, as sequenced in a study of cytomegalovirus exposure and HLA in healthy donors. PCR amplification relied on 60 Vbeta primers (plus 13 Jbeta primers). Clones were read by immunoSEQ multiplex PCR, and TCRdb kept only the in-frame ones, dropping some. The sample gives 200,000 or so clones, about four fifths of which show up once; 0.075% to 0.1% is in the top ten. Specimen: PBMCs. These receptors were collected from a boy younger than 10 in good health and CMV-seronegative.

V and J are TRBV6-1 and TRBJ2-5; D is uncertain. The J call may be incorrect, as the DNA end agrees better with TRBJ2-7. Germline V lookup: CDR1 MNHNS, CDR2 SASEGT. This CDR3 spans 14 amino acids. CDR3 protein: CASRDLGSSYEQYF. The CDR3 coding sequence is TGTGCCAGCAGAGACCTGGGCTCCTCCTACGAGCAGTACTTC.

The J gene is TRBJ1-6, the V gene TRBV7-9; D is perhaps TRBD1 (6 bases). V was clipped by 6 bases and J by 6 bases, with 18 bases between them. Looked up from germline, CDR1 is SEHNR and CDR2 is FQNEAQ (reference sequence). The CDR3 is made up of 16 amino acids. CDR3 sequence: CASRGGLGRSNSPLHF. The CDR3 region has the DNA TGTGCCAGCAGGGGGGGGCTGGGACGGTCTAATTCACCCCTCCACTTT.

The CDR3 DNA reads TGTGCCAGCAGCTTACGGGTAGAGTATGGCTACACCTTC. It codes for CASSLRVEYGYTF. The chain uses TRBV7-2 and TRBJ1-2; D call uncertain. CDR3 length equals 13 residues. Between the trimmed V and J ends, which lost 2 bases and 5 bases, there was a span of 9 bases. In germline, CDR1 is SGHTA, CDR2 FQGNSA.

The chain recombines TRBV7-9 with TRBJ1-2; D unresolved. CDR3 length equals 14 residues. The V gene's germline CDR1 is SEHNR and CDR2 FQNEAQ (reference sequence). V was clipped by 2 bases and J by 8 bases, with 15 bases between them. As DNA, the CDR3 is TGTGCCAGCAGCTTAACCAGGCCGTCCTTGGGCTACACCTTC. It translates to CASSLTRPSLGYTF. Based on the CDR3 plus reference TRBV7-9 and TRBJ1-2, the full variable domain is DTGVSQNPRHKITKRGQNVTFRCDPISEHNRLYWYRQTLGQGPEFLTYFQNEAQLEKSRLLSDRFSAERPKGSFSTLEIQRTEQGDSAMYLCASSLTRPSLGYTFGSGTRLTVV.

The table lists this clone with a count of one. The chain combines TRBV7-2 with TRBJ2-7; TRBD2 aligns across 10 bases. Per the germline V gene, CDR1 is SGHTA and CDR2 is FQGNSA. The CDR3 consists of 15 residues. Germline trimming cut 5 bases from V and 3 bases from J; bases unmatched to any gene: 7. CDR3 in DNA: TGTGCCAGCAGCCTTATAGCGGGGGGAAACTACGAGCAGTACTTC. As protein: CASSLIAGGNYEQYF. The whole variable domain, filled in from reference TRBV7-2 and TRBJ2-7, reads GAGVSQSPSNKVTEKGKDVELRCDPISGHTALYWYRQSLGQGLEFLIYFQGNSAPDKSGLPSDRFSAERTGGSVSTLTIQRTQQEDSAVYLCASSLIAGGNYEQYFGPGTRLTVT.

Details on this clone: One end of the junction varies from germline; a read error may be responsible. V gene TRBV7-2 combines with J gene TRBJ2-7; the match to TRBD1 covers 8 bases. The V gene's germline CDR1 is SGHTA and CDR2 FQGNSA. The CDR3 has 13 residues. CDR3 coding DNA: TGTGCCAGCAGCTTACGACCAGGGGGCCCGCCGGACTTC. Its translation is CASSLRPGGPPDF.

This clone came up once. The V call is TRBV18, the J call TRBJ1-2; TRBD1 matches at 7 bases. With 1 base clipped from V and 4 bases from J, the junction kept 6 bases outside the gene matches. Germline V CDR1 and CDR2: KGHSH, LQKENI. The CDR3 runs to 15 residues. The CDR3, as DNA: TGTGCCAGCTCACCACAGGGGGCCGACCGCTATGGCTACACCTTC. This gives the protein CASSPQGADRYGYTF. Drawing the rest from reference TRBV18 and TRBJ1-2, the complete variable domain is NAGVMQNPRHLVRRRGQEARLRCSPMKGHSHVYWYRQLPEEGLKFMVYLQKENIIDESGMPKERFSAEFPKEGPSILRIQQVVRGDSAAYFCASSPQGADRYGYTFGSGTRLTVV.

The chain joins TRBV29-1 to TRBJ1-1; 10 bases are shared with TRBD1. This CDR3 contains 13 residues. Germline V CDR1 and CDR2: SQVTM, ANQGSEA. The J segment lost 5 bases and the V segment lost 6 bases, leaving 6 bases of the junction unmatched. CDR3 region: CSVLRTGGTEAFF. CDR3 nucleotide sequence: TGCAGCGTACTAAGGACAGGGGGAACTGAAGCTTTCTTT.

This chain joins TRBV7-2 and TRBJ2-7; TRBD2 is a possible D gene (5 bases). CDR3 length equals 14 residues. Looked up from germline, CDR1 is SGHTA and CDR2 is FQGNSA. V lost 1 base and J lost 0, with 7 bases in between. CDR3 coding DNA: TGTGCCAGCAGCTTAGTACGGGGCTCCTACGAGCAGTACTTC. Its translation: CASSLVRGSYEQYF.

In this sample, this clone turned up a few times. The genes are TRBV23-1 and TRBJ1-1; 9 bases map to TRBD1. TRBV23-1 is filed as an ORF, its function uncertain. V lost 2 bases and J lost 1; bases outside the gene matches: 5. The CDR3 is 16 amino acids. CDR3 in DNA: TGCGCCAGCAGTCAAGTAGGGGGACAGGGGAACACTGAAGCTTTCTTT. Amino acids: CASSQVGGQGNTEAFF.

V is TRBV5-6 and J is TRBJ2-5, with D unclear. This CDR3 contains 17 residues. Per germline, CDR1 SGHDT and CDR2 YYEEEE. Trimming shortened V by 4 bases and J by 5 bases, and 24 bases separated the two germline ends. Here the CDR3 DNA reads TGTGCCAGCAGCCGTTCCCTGACTCCGCGTACGTGGGAGACCCAGTACTTC. Protein sequence: CASSRSLTPRTWETQYF. The entire variable domain, with the rest obtained from reference TRBV5-6 and TRBJ2-5, is as follows: DAGVTQSPTHLIKTRGQQVTLRCSPKSGHDTVSWYQQALGQGPQFIFQYYEEEERQRGNFPDRFSGHQFPNYSSELNVNALLLGDSALYLCASSRSLTPRTWETQYFGPGTRLLVL.

The rearrangement joins TRBV6-5 to TRBJ1-1; D call uncertain. Looked up from germline, CDR1 is MNHEY and CDR2 is SVGAGI. V was cut by 1 base and J by 4 bases, with 16 bases left in between. The CDR3 is 16 residues long. The CDR3 loop is CASSYYTPGLGTEAFF. The CDR3 DNA reads TGTGCCAGCAGTTACTATACCCCGGGTTTGGGCACTGAAGCTTTCTTT.

This chain links TRBV7-8 with TRBJ1-6; D gene unclear. CDR3 length: 15 amino acids. Germline-derived CDR1 and CDR2 are SGHVS and FQNEAQ. The ends were cut back, 1 base at V and 7 bases at J, with 11 bases in the middle. The CDR3 DNA sequence: TGTGCCAGCAGCTTAGGGGTGACAACGAATTCACCCCTCCACTTT. It is translated as CASSLGVTTNSPLHF.

This clone came up once. DNA for the CDR3: TGTGCCAGCTCATTTGGACTAGCGTCCTACAATGAGCAGTTCTTC. It encodes CASSFGLASYNEQFF. The rearrangement links TRBV18 to TRBJ2-1; TRBD2 matches at 9 bases. The germline gives CDR1 KGHSH, CDR2 LQKENI. Unmatched junction bases numbered 3, after V lost 5 bases and J lost 1 base. The CDR3 loop spans 15 amino acids.

The chain combines TRBV19 with TRBJ2-7; 7 bases match TRBD1. Germline loops: CDR1 LNHDA, CDR2 SQIVND (reference sequence). Trimming took 6 bases from V and 5 from J; bases not matched to a gene: 13. The length of the CDR3 is 15 residues. For the CDR3, the DNA is TGTGCCAGTAGGCCAAGGGGGCGCGATAGCCACGAGCAGTACTTC. It encodes CASRPRGRDSHEQYF. The whole variable domain, filled in from reference TRBV19 and TRBJ2-7, reads DGGITQSPKYLFRKEGQNVTLSCEQNLNHDAMYWYRQDPGQGLRLIYYSQIVNDFQKGDIAEGYSVSREKKESFPLTVTSAQKNPTAFYLCASRPRGRDSHEQYFGPGTRLTVT.

The chain joins TRBV6-1 to TRBJ1-4; D not certain. V was shortened by 8 bases and J by 8 bases, with 15 bases between the two germline ends. Germline V gene sequence: CDR1 MNHNS, CDR2 SASEGT. The CDR3 has 13 amino acids. The CDR3 sequence is CASARGVWEKLFF. Written as DNA, the CDR3 is TGTGCCAGCGCTCGCGGAGTTTGGGAAAAACTGTTTTTT.

The CDR3 sequence is CASSRGRVYGYTF. Here the CDR3 DNA reads TGTGCCAGCAGCCGCGGCAGGGTCTATGGCTACACCTTC. The V and J genes are TRBV7-8 and TRBJ1-2, with a weak D call TRBD1 (5 bases). The CDR3 has 13 amino acids. CDR1 is SGHVS, CDR2 FQNEAQ, per germline. The V end lost 5 bases, the J end lost 4 bases, and 11 bases lay between the germline ends.